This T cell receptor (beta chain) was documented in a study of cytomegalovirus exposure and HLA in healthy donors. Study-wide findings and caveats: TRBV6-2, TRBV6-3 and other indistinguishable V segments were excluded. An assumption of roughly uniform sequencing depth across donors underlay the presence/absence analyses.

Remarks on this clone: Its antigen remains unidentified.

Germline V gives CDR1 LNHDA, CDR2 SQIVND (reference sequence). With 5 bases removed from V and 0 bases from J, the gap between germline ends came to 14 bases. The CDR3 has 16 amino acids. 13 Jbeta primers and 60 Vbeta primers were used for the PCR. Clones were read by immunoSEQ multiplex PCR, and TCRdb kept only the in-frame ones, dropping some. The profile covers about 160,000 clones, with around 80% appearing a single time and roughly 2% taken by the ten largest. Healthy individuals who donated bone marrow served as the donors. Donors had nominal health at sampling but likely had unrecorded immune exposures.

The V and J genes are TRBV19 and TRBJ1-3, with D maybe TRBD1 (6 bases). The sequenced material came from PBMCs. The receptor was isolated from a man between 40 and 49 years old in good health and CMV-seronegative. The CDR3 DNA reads TGTGCCAGTAGTCTGTCCGGGACACTCTCTGGAAACACCATATATTTT. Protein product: CASSLSGTLSGNTIYF.